This T cell receptor (beta chain) was identified during a study of blood T cell repertoires in COVID-19. Study overall: Acute and convalescent COVID-19 specimens originated in the United States, Italy and Spain. PBMCs, B-cell-depleted T cells, or T cells were the source of the cDNA or gDNA that made up the material.

Participants' own reports of clinical history determined their cohort assignment. Authors' methods: Amplified reference gene primers provided the basis for estimating nucleated cell counts. Sequenced by immunoSEQ multiplex PCR; TCRdb stores in-frame clones only, minus some. The V and J calls and clone size are taken from that table; D and trimming were inferred from the DNA. The sample consists of some 210,000 clones, 87% of them appearing once. This clonotype was sampled from a man aged 18 to 29 with acute COVID-19. Sequencing was done on a sample of PBMCs or T cells enriched from blood (not recorded which).

This chain's CDR3 is CASSLASGRNSYNEQFF. The CDR3, as DNA: TGCGCCAGCAGCTTAGCTAGCGGGAGGAATTCCTACAATGAGCAGTTCTTC. V usage is TRBV5-1 and J usage is TRBJ2-1; 11 nucleotides line up with TRBD2. The CDR3 sequence is 17 residues long. Losses at the gene ends were 2 bases for V and 1 base for J; bases not matched to a gene: 5. Germline CDR1 and CDR2: SGHRS and YFSETQ.